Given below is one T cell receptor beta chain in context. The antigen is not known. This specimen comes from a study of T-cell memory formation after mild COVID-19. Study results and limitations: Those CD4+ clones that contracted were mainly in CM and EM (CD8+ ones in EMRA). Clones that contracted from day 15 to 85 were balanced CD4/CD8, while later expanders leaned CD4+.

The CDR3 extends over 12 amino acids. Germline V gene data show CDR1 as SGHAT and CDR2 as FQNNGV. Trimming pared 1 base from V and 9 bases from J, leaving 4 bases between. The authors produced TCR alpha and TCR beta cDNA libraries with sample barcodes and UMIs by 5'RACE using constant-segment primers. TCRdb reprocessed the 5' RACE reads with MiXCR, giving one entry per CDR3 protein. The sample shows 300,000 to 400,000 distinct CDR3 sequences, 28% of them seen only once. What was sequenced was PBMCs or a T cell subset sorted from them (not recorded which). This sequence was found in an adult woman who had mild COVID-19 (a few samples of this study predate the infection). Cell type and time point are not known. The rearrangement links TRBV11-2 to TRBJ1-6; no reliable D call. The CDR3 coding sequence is TGTGCCAGCAGCTTAGGCTTTTCACCCCTCCACTTT. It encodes CASSLGFSPLHF.